Here is one TCR beta chain with its context. Its target is unknown. One end of the junction is discordant with germline, which a read error may explain. The source of the sample is a study of early T cells in non-severe SARS-CoV-2 infection. Study summary: The study sequenced bulk RNA from unsorted whole blood, with chains unpaired. General study findings and limits: Matching against VDJdb likely underestimated virus-specific expansions, favoring anti-spike CD8.

Unique molecular identifiers (one per individual cDNA molecule) were attached. TCRdb re-analysed the 5' RACE reads in MiXCR, keeping a single row per CDR3 protein. Of tens of thousands of distinct CDR3 sequences in the sample, around 13% were seen once. The CDR3 is 15 amino acids. The germline V gene has CDR1 SGHAT and CDR2 FQNNGV. This chain links TRBV11-2 with TRBJ1-1; D is possibly TRBD1 (5 bases). This TCR was recovered from an adult who was a healthcare worker with PCR-confirmed SARS-CoV-2 infection or an uninfected control (not recorded which). The source material was whole blood. CDR3 DNA sequence: TGTACCAGCAGACCGGGGCCTTCGGGGAGGACTGAAGCTTTCTTT. The encoded protein is CTSRPGPSGRTEAFF.